The 27 T cell receptor beta chains given below trace back to one sample, sequenced in a study of a mutant IDH1 vaccine in newly diagnosed glioma. Time point reported: week 47, end of study. Each vaccine dose was 300 ug of mutant IDH1 20-mer peptide, with topical imiquimod. Sequencing used immunoSEQ multiplex PCR; TCRdb keeps in-frame clones, though not all of them. Of about 31,000 clones listed, about nine tenths were seen once; the top ten hold roughly 5%. Their specific antigens are unknown. The sequencing here drew on PBMCs, taken from a glioma patient whose treatment included an IDH1 peptide vaccine. These receptors all stem from a woman in her thirties or forties with glioma.

The rearrangement uses TRBV7-9 and TRBJ1-1, with D possibly matching TRBD1 (5 bases). The V end lost 4 bases, the J end lost 8 bases, and 11 bases lay between the germline ends. CDR1 and CDR2 (germline): SEHNR, FQNEAQ (reference sequence). This CDR3 has 12 amino acids. The CDR3 nucleotides read TGTGCCAGCAGCTCCATCAGGGAGGAAGCTTTCTTT. Translated: CASSSIREEAFF.

This chain uses TRBV7-6 with TRBJ1-4; D may be TRBD1 (5 bases). The length of the CDR3 is 15 residues. CDR1 and CDR2 from the germline V gene are SGHVS and FNYEAQ. V was shortened by 0 bases and J by 7 bases, with 12 bases between the two germline ends. The CDR3 DNA follows: TGTGCCAGCAGCTTAGCCGGAGGGGTCTTTGAAAAACTGTTTTTT. The encoded protein is CASSLAGGVFEKLFF.

The V and J genes are TRBV4-3 and TRBJ1-2; 9 nucleotides match TRBD1. The CDR3 is 14 residues long. Germline V lookup: CDR1 LGHNA, CDR2 YSLEER. V lost 3 bases to trimming and J lost 3 bases; unmatched junction nucleotides: 2. The CDR3 reads CASSHDRGDYGYTF. The CDR3 DNA sequence: TGCGCCAGCAGCCATGACAGGGGGGACTATGGCTACACCTTC.

V usage is TRBV19 and J usage is TRBJ1-5, with D perhaps matching TRBD1 (6 bases). Germline CDR1 and CDR2: LNHDA and SQIVND (reference sequence). CDR3 length: 14 residues. V was pared by 4 bases and J by 4 bases, with 11 bases between. CDR3: CASSTQGMNQPQHF. The DNA of the CDR3 is TGTGCCAGTAGTACACAGGGTATGAATCAGCCCCAGCATTTT.

The chain links TRBV9 to TRBJ1-2; 7 bases fit TRBD1. V dropped 2 bases and J dropped 11; count of bases not matched to a gene: 9. The CDR3 totals 13 residues. Germline values: CDR1 SGDLS, CDR2 YYNGEE. The CDR3 DNA reads as TGTGCCAGCAGCGTTTCGGGACAGCCGCCTTACACCTTC. This codes for CASSVSGQPPYTF. The full variable domain, completed using reference TRBV9 and TRBJ1-2, is DSGVTQTPKHLITATGQRVTLRCSPRSGDLSVYWYQQSLDQGLQFLIQYYNGEERAKGNILERFSAQQFPDLHSELNLSSLELGDSALYFCASSVSGQPPYTFGSGTRLTVV.

V and J are TRBV30 and TRBJ2-3, with D perhaps TRBD1 (5 bases). This CDR3 comprises 15 residues. The germline V gene has CDR1 GTSNPN and CDR2 SVGIG (reference sequence). Trimming took 0 bases from V and 1 from J, leaving 11 bases between them. CDR3 nucleotide sequence: TGTGCCTGGAGTGTAGGGGCTGGGGGCACAGATACGCAGTATTTT. Translation gives CAWSVGAGGTDTQYF.

The chain combines TRBV27 with TRBJ1-2; D not certain. This CDR3 is built from 15 residues. V gave up 6 bases and J gave up 6 bases, with 20 bases separating them. Germline V gene data show CDR1 as MNHEY and CDR2 as SMNVEV (reference sequence). For the CDR3, the DNA is TGTGCCAGCAGCCGAATACCCCCCGGGCGCGATGGCTACACCTTC. Its protein product is CASSRIPPGRDGYTF.

The rearrangement links TRBV5-5 to TRBJ1-2; D unclear. The germline V gene encodes CDR1 SGHKS and CDR2 YYEKEE (reference sequence). With 0 bases removed from V and 2 bases from J, the gap between germline ends came to 8 bases. This CDR3 has 14 amino acids. The CDR3 here is CASSLAGMNYGYTF. In nucleotides, the CDR3 is TGTGCCAGCAGCTTGGCCGGGATGAACTATGGCTACACCTTC.

The chain recombines TRBV7-8 with TRBJ1-2; tentatively, D is TRBD1 (6 bases). The CDR3 extends over 15 amino acids. CDR1 is SGHVS, CDR2 FQNEAQ, per germline. Trimming took off 1 base at V and 7 bases at J, with 16 bases between the two ends. The CDR3 loop is CASSLGGQTSGGYTF. CDR3 bases: TGTGCCAGCAGCTTAGGAGGACAGACCTCGGGTGGCTACACCTTC. The whole variable domain, filled in from reference TRBV7-8 and TRBJ1-2, reads GAGVSQSPRYKVAKRGQDVALRCDPISGHVSLFWYQQALGQGPEFLTYFQNEAQLDKSGLPSDRFFAERPEGSVSTLKIQRTQQEDSAVYLCASSLGGQTSGGYTFGSGTRLTVV.

This clone has a single count. This chain uses TRBV18 with TRBJ1-1; D call uncertain. V lost 5 bases and J 4 bases, leaving 14 bases between the germline ends. CDR3 length: 14 residues. Germline V gene sequence: CDR1 KGHSH, CDR2 LQKENI. As DNA, the CDR3 is TGTGCCAGCTCAAGTAATCAACAGCTCACTGAAGCTTTCTTT. Its translation: CASSSNQQLTEAFF.

This clone was picked up one time. The V and J genes are TRBV5-1 and TRBJ2-7, with a tentative D call TRBD2 (7 bases). This CDR3 contains 13 residues. Germline CDR1 is SGHRS and CDR2 is YFSETQ. Trimming pared 4 bases from V and 3 bases from J, leaving 11 bases between. Here the CDR3 reads CASSREGGYEQYF. The CDR3 DNA is TGCGCCAGCAGCAGGGAGGGGGGCTACGAGCAGTACTTC. Filled out from reference TRBV5-1 and TRBJ2-7, the complete variable domain reads KAGVTQTPRYLIKTRGQQVTLSCSPISGHRSVSWYQQTPGQGLQFLFEYFSETQRNKGNFPGRFSGRQFSNSRSEMNVSTLELGDSALYLCASSREGGYEQYFGPGTRLTVT.

The V call is TRBV25-1, the J call TRBJ2-5; maybe TRBD1 (6 bases). Germline loops: CDR1 MGHDK, CDR2 SYGVNS. Trimming took off 4 bases at V and 1 base at J, with 16 bases between the two ends. CDR3 length equals 16 residues. DNA of the CDR3: TGTGCCAGCAGTGGTGGGCAGGGACACTTCCAAGAGACCCAGTACTTC. It encodes CASSGGQGHFQETQYF. Full variable domain (remainder filled in from reference TRBV25-1 and TRBJ2-5): EADIYQTPRYLVIGTGKKITLECSQTMGHDKMYWYQQDPGMELHLIHYSYGVNSTEKGDLSSESTVSRIRTEHFPLTLESARPSHTSQYLCASSGGQGHFQETQYFGPGTRLLVL.

This chain uses TRBV7-8 with TRBJ2-5; tentative D call: TRBD2 (6 bases). Trimming shortened V by 5 bases and J by 2 bases, and 9 bases separated the two germline ends. Germline CDR1 and CDR2: SGHVS and FQNEAQ. The CDR3 runs to 13 residues. This chain's CDR3 is CASSARGQETQYF. Here the CDR3 DNA reads TGTGCCAGCAGCGCACGGGGGCAAGAGACCCAGTACTTC.

The rearrangement uses TRBV19 and TRBJ1-2, with 8 bases aligning to TRBD1. Germline CDR1 LNHDA, CDR2 SQIVND (reference sequence). Losses at the gene ends were 5 bases for V and 4 bases for J; bases not matched to a gene: 9. This CDR3 has 15 amino acids. The CDR3 DNA reads TGTGCCAGTAGTCTCGGGACAGGCCGCGCCTATGGCTACACCTTC. Its translation is CASSLGTGRAYGYTF.

The rearrangement uses TRBV5-4 and TRBJ2-3, with 10 positions matching TRBD1. The germline V gene has CDR1 SGHNT and CDR2 YYREEE (reference sequence). The trim removed 4 bases at V and 6 bases at J, leaving 8 bases unmatched. CDR3 length equals 15 residues. In nucleotides, the CDR3 is TGTGCCAGCAGCCTCCCGGACAGGGGGAAGGATACGCAGTATTTT. It specifies CASSLPDRGKDTQYF.

The CDR3 spells CASSYRIGVPDTQYF. The CDR3 DNA reads as TGCGCCAGCAGTTATCGGATAGGCGTCCCAGATACGCAGTATTTT. The V gene is TRBV5-1, the J gene TRBJ2-3; D remains ambiguous. Germline assignment: CDR1 SGHRS and CDR2 YFSETQ. This CDR3 contains 15 residues. V was pared by 5 bases and J by 4 bases, with 17 bases between.

The chain combines TRBV7-2 with TRBJ2-7, with D tentatively TRBD2 (6 bases). The CDR3 totals 14 residues. Trimming left V 2 bases short and J 6 bases short, with 14 bases between. Germline V gives CDR1 SGHTA, CDR2 FQGNSA. CDR3 in amino acids: CASSLRGLQSEQYF. CDR3 in DNA: TGTGCCAGCAGCTTACGGGGACTCCAATCCGAGCAGTACTTC.

The rearrangement uses TRBV5-1 and TRBJ2-7; D gene unclear. The CDR3 loop spans 15 amino acids. Germline-derived CDR1 and CDR2 are SGHRS and YFSETQ. V was cut by 3 bases and J by 2 bases, with 15 bases left in between. The CDR3 here is CASSSSVPGPYEQYF. CDR3 nucleotide sequence: TGCGCCAGCAGCTCCTCCGTCCCGGGCCCCTACGAGCAGTACTTC.

The chain uses TRBV11-2 and TRBJ2-1; 13 bases match TRBD2. The ends lost 4 bases at V and 7 bases at J; junction bases unmatched: 1. The CDR3 spans 14 residues. Germline loops: CDR1 SGHAT, CDR2 FQNNGV. The chain's CDR3 is CASSSGLAGNEQFF. In DNA, the CDR3 is TGTGCCAGCAGCTCGGGACTAGCGGGAAATGAGCAGTTCTTC. The entire variable domain, with the rest obtained from reference TRBV11-2 and TRBJ2-1, is as follows: EAGVAQSPRYKIIEKRQSVAFWCNPISGHATLYWYQQILGQGPKLLIQFQNNGVVDDSQLPKDRFSAERLKGVDSTLKIQPAKLEDSAVYLCASSSGLAGNEQFFGPGTRLTVL.

The gene calls are TRBV18 and TRBJ1-1; D gene ambiguous. There are 13 residues in the CDR3. The germline V gene has CDR1 KGHSH and CDR2 LQKENI. V shed 3 bases and J shed 1 base, with 6 bases lying between them. CDR3 DNA sequence: TGTGCCAGCTCACCTTGGGGGAACACTGAAGCTTTCTTT. It is translated as CASSPWGNTEAFF.

The chain recombines TRBV6-5 with TRBJ1-2; D remains ambiguous. V lost 2 bases to trimming and J lost 8 bases, with 12 bases between them. The CDR3 loop spans 13 amino acids. Germline V gives CDR1 MNHEY, CDR2 SVGAGI. The CDR3 DNA follows: TGTGCCAGCAGTTACAGGTCAGGCTACGGCTACACCTTC. It yields the protein CASSYRSGYGYTF.

The chain recombines TRBV19 with TRBJ2-7; D is perhaps TRBD1 (6 bases). Per germline, CDR1 LNHDA and CDR2 SQIVND (reference sequence). The CDR3 totals 15 residues. V lost 1 base and J lost 3, with 13 bases in between. This chain's CDR3 is CASSIAGSRGYEQYF. The CDR3 DNA follows: TGTGCCAGTAGTATAGCAGGGTCCAGGGGCTACGAGCAGTACTTC.

The chain combines TRBV10-3 with TRBJ2-2; 8 nucleotides line up with TRBD2. After removal of 3 bases from V and 3 bases from J, the junction contained 0 bases not matched to a gene. From germline, CDR1 is ENHRY and CDR2 SYGVKD. This CDR3 contains 14 residues. The CDR3 is CAISDGGDTGELFF. In DNA, the CDR3 is TGTGCCATCAGTGACGGGGGGGACACCGGGGAGCTGTTTTTT.

The rearrangement joins TRBV5-1 to TRBJ2-1; D uncertain. This CDR3 comprises 14 residues. In germline, CDR1 is SGHRS, CDR2 YFSETQ. V shed 4 bases and J shed 5 bases, with 13 bases lying between them. Here the CDR3 reads CASSIEHGHNEQFF. Here the CDR3 DNA reads TGCGCCAGCAGCATCGAGCACGGTCACAATGAGCAGTTCTTC.

This chain uses TRBV5-5 with TRBJ1-2; D gene uncertain. The V gene lost 1 base and the J gene lost 5 bases, with 9 bases spanning the gap. Looked up from germline, CDR1 is SGHKS and CDR2 is YYEKEE (reference sequence). The CDR3 runs to 13 residues. The CDR3 here is CASSLTLRYGYTF. CDR3 DNA: TGTGCCAGCAGCTTGACGTTGCGGTATGGCTACACCTTC.

The CDR3 DNA follows: TGTGCCTGGAATCCTCCTTCAGAGAAACTGTTTTTT. Residues: CAWNPPSEKLFF. The V and J genes are TRBV30 and TRBJ1-4; unclear D gene. Germline V gene data show CDR1 as GTSNPN and CDR2 as SVGIG (reference sequence). The V end lost 4 bases, the J end lost 11 bases, and 14 bases lay between the germline ends. CDR3 length equals 12 residues. The complete variable domain, with remaining parts taken from reference TRBV30 and TRBJ1-4, reads SQTIHQWPATLVQPVGSPLSLECTVEGTSNPNLYWYRQAAGRGLQLLFYSVGIGQISSEVPQNLSASRPQDRQFILSSKKLLLSDSGFYLCAWNPPSEKLFFGSGTQLSVL.

V usage is TRBV28 and J usage is TRBJ2-2; TRBD2 might be the D (6 bases). V was trimmed by 8 bases and J by 5 bases, leaving 12 bases between them. The CDR3 covers 13 residues. Germline CDR1 MDHEN, CDR2 SYDVKM. The CDR3 DNA is TGTGCCAGCTTCTCGGGGGTGACCGGGGAGCTGTTTTTT. Translation gives CASFSGVTGELFF. Supplemented by reference TRBV28 and TRBJ2-2, the full variable domain reads DVKVTQSSRYLVKRTGEKVFLECVQDMDHENMFWYRQDPGLGLRLIYFSYDVKMKEKGDIPEGYSVSREKKERFSLILESASTNQTSMYLCASFSGVTGELFFGEGSRLTVL.